This T cell receptor beta chain was captured in a study of pediatric ulcerative colitis. In the case of this clone: Its antigen is unidentified.

Generated by immunoSEQ multiplex PCR, the TCRdb table keeps only in-frame clones and is missing some. The sample shows roughly 54,000 clones, around 87% of them seen only once. Germline V lookup: CDR1 SEHNR, CDR2 FQNEAQ (reference sequence). V lost 2 bases and J 1 base, leaving 9 bases between the germline ends. The CDR3 has 15 amino acids. Notes on the study in general: Clonal expansions reduced rectal repertoire diversity in acute severe colitis.

The receptor was derived from a boy aged 10-17 years who was a control in a study of pediatric ulcerative colitis. This sequence joins TRBV7-9 and TRBJ1-3, with D possibly TRBD1 on 5 matching bases. Sequencing used blood. CDR3 residues: CASSLPQVSGNTIYF. CDR3 nucleotides: TGTGCCAGCAGCTTACCACAGGTTTCTGGAAACACCATATATTTT.